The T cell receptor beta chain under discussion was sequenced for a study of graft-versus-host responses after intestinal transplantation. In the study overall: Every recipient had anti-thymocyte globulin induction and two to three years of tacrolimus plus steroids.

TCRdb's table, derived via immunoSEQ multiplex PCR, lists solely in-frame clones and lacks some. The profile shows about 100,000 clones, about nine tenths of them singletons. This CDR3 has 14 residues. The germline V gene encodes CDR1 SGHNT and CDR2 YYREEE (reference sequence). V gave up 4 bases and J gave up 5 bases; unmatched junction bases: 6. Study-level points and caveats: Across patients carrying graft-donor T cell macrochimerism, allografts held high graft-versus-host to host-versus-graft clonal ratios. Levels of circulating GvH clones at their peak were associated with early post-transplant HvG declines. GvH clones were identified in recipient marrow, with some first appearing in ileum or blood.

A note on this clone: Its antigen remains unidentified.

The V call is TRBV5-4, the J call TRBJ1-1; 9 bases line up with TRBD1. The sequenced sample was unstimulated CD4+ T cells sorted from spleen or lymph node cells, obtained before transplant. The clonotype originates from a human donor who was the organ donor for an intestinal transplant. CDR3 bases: TGTGCCAGCAGCCCCGGACAGGGGAGGACTGAAGCTTTCTTT. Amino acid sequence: CASSPGQGRTEAFF.